This is a list of T cell receptor beta chains from one sample in a study of brain T cells in children with intractable seizures. Sequencing was performed with immunoSEQ multiplex PCR; in TCRdb, only in-frame clones are kept and a portion is missing. Here the sample spans tens of thousands of clones, 90% to 95% being singletons. This sample comprised peripheral blood, obtained at surgery. These receptor sequences come from a boy under three years old with tuberous sclerosis and intractable seizures. Both conserved end residues are part of each CDR3. D genes are given only for firm matches. Some rows have no size entry. The others give once, few or many, or a class for an expanded clone.

size	J	D	V	DNA	CDR3
-	TRBJ2-5	TRBD2	TRBV11-3	TGTGCCAGCAGCTTGGGGACTAATAAGGCGAGTGAGACCCAGTACTTC	CASSLGTNKASETQYF
-	TRBJ2-5	TRBD2	TRBV5-1	TGCGCCAGCAGACGGGGGGACCAAGAGACCCAGTACTTC	CASRRGDQETQYF
-	TRBJ2-7	-	TRBV11-2	TGTGCCAGCAGCCCATGGTTCTTAACCTACGAGCAGTACTTC	CASSPWFLTYEQYF
-	TRBJ2-7	-	TRBV18	TGTGCCAGCTCACCACGCGGGACCTACGAGCAGTACTTC	CASSPRGTYEQYF
-	TRBJ2-1	-	TRBV7-8	TGTGCCAGCAGCTTATCCCCAAACAATTACAATGAGCAGTTCTTC	CASSLSPNNYNEQFF
-	TRBJ1-2	-	TRBV30	TGTGCCTGGAGTGTACCTCAGGGTTCGGCCTATGGCTACACCTTC	CAWSVPQGSAYGYTF
once	TRBJ1-5	-	TRBV19	TGTGCCAGTAGTATATACGGGGACAATCAGCCCCAGCATTTT	CASSIYGDNQPQHF
-	TRBJ1-2	-	TRBV19	TGTGCCAGTAGTATAGATCTATACGGGGTTTTCTATGGCTACACCTTC	CASSIDLYGVFYGYTF
-	TRBJ2-7	-	TRBV5-5	TGTGCCAGCAGCTATTCGACAGACTCCTACGAGCAGTACTTC	CASSYSTDSYEQYF
-	TRBJ2-7	TRBD1	TRBV13	TGTGCCAGCAGCAATACAGGGGGCTGGGGTTCCTACGAGCAGTACTTC	CASSNTGGWGSYEQYF
-	TRBJ2-7	-	TRBV27	TGTGCCAGACACTACGAGCAGTACTTC	CARHYEQYF
-	TRBJ1-2	-	TRBV9	TGTGCCAGCAGCCCCGAGAGGACAGCTAACTATGGCTACACCTTC	CASSPERTANYGYTF
-	TRBJ2-7	-	TRBV7-2	TGTGCCAGCAGCTTTTCCGAAAACTGGGAGCAGTACTTC	CASSFSENWEQYF
-	TRBJ2-7	TRBD1	TRBV15	TGTGCCACCAGACCGTTACTAGGACAGGGCAACTACGAGCAGTACTTC	CATRPLLGQGNYEQYF
-	TRBJ1-1	TRBD1	TRBV18	TGTGCCAGCTCCAGACAATGGGACAGAGCGAACACTGAAGCTTTCTTT	CASSRQWDRANTEAFF
-	TRBJ2-7	TRBD1	TRBV6-5	TGTGCCAGCAGTTACTCTAGGGGACAGGGTGACGAGCAGTACTTC	CASSYSRGQGDEQYF